These 27 T cell receptor beta chains were sequenced from one sample in a study of blood T cell repertoires in COVID-19. The table came from immunoSEQ multiplex PCR; TCRdb's copy has only in-frame clones and leaves some out. The table lists approximately 250,000 clones, about 86% of them singletons. Sequenced input: PBMCs or T cells enriched from blood (not recorded which). Source of these receptors: a man aged 25-45 years with acute COVID-19.

The V and J genes are TRBV2 and TRBJ1-6, with D possibly being TRBD1 (5 bases). Trimming pared 6 bases from V and 7 bases from J, leaving 13 bases between. The CDR3 is made up of 14 amino acids. From germline, CDR1 is SNHLY and CDR2 FYNNEI. The CDR3 loop reads CASRRGTANSPLHF. DNA of the CDR3: TGTGCCAGCAGACGGGGGACCGCGAATTCACCCCTCCACTTT.

In this sample, this clone turned up once. This chain links TRBV4-1 with TRBJ1-2, with D perhaps matching TRBD1 (6 bases). The germline V gene has CDR1 MGHRA and CDR2 YSYEKL. This CDR3 has 18 amino acids. Trimming cost V 4 bases and J 0 bases, with 21 bases left between them. The CDR3 region is CASSPLPGAGQTNYGYTF. The CDR3, as DNA: TGCGCCAGCAGCCCGCTCCCAGGCGCAGGACAGACTAACTATGGCTACACCTTC.

In its sample, this clone was seen once. The chain combines TRBV5-5 with TRBJ1-1; D remains ambiguous. The CDR3 sequence is 12 residues long. Looked up from germline, CDR1 is SGHKS and CDR2 is YYEKEE (reference sequence). With 3 bases removed from V and 5 bases from J, the gap between germline ends came to 8 bases. CDR3 protein: CASSSVLTEAFF. Written as DNA, the CDR3 is TGTGCCAGCAGCTCCGTCCTTACTGAAGCTTTCTTT. Filled out from reference TRBV5-5 and TRBJ1-1, the complete variable domain reads DAGVTQSPTHLIKTRGQQVTLRCSPISGHKSVSWYQQVLGQGPQFIFQYYEKEERGRGNFPDRFSARQFPNYSSELNVNALLLGDSALYLCASSSVLTEAFFGQGTRLTVV.

V gene TRBV6-2 or TRBV6-3 combines with J gene TRBJ2-1, with 11 bases identical to TRBD2. CDR3 length equals 15 residues. Trimming removed 0 bases from V and 6 bases from J; junction bases left unmatched: 1. CDR1 and CDR2 (germline): MNHEY, SVGEGT. The CDR3 here is CASSYSLAGVNEQFF. DNA of the CDR3: TGTGCCAGCAGTTACTCACTAGCGGGGGTCAATGAGCAGTTCTTC.

The chain recombines TRBV20-1 with TRBJ2-1; D uncertain. Germline V gene data show CDR1 as DFQATT and CDR2 as SNEGSKA (reference sequence). This CDR3 is 13 amino acids long. Trimming removed 3 bases from V and 4 bases from J, with 10 bases in between. The CDR3 loop reads CSASGPQYNEQFF. The CDR3 DNA follows: TGCAGTGCTAGTGGGCCCCAGTACAATGAGCAGTTCTTC.

DNA for the CDR3: TGTGCCAGCAAGGGACAGGGGATGAATAATGAAAAACTGTTTTTT. Translation: CASKGQGMNNEKLFF. The genes are TRBV28 and TRBJ1-4, with TRBD1 identical over 10 bases. CDR1 and CDR2 from the germline V gene are MDHEN and SYDVKM. CDR3 size: 15 residues. V was clipped by 7 bases and J by 4 bases; unmatched bases: 6.

The chain carries TRBV27 and TRBJ1-1; D is unresolved. The CDR3 extends over 14 amino acids. V lost 8 bases, J lost 1 base, and 14 bases lay in between. The germline gives CDR1 MNHEY, CDR2 SMNVEV (reference sequence). CDR3 residues: CASLPWAGNTEAFF. DNA for the CDR3: TGTGCCAGCCTGCCGTGGGCAGGGAACACTGAAGCTTTCTTT.

The chain links TRBV28 to TRBJ1-5, with D unresolved. The V gene's germline CDR1 is MDHEN and CDR2 SYDVKM. This CDR3 comprises 13 residues. Trimming removed 6 bases at V and 1 base at J, with 7 bases between. The chain's CDR3 is CASSPVSNQPQHF. The CDR3 region has the DNA TGTGCCAGCAGCCCCGTCAGCAATCAGCCCCAGCATTTT.

CDR3 coding DNA: TGTGCCAGCAGTTACACAGGGACAAGAACTGAAGCTTTCTTT. It codes for CASSYTGTRTEAFF. The rearrangement uses TRBV6-5 and TRBJ1-1; D might be TRBD1 (6 bases). V lost 2 bases and J 5 bases, leaving 12 bases between the germline ends. This CDR3 has 14 residues. Germline V gene data show CDR1 as MNHEY and CDR2 as SVGAGI.

This chain joins TRBV11-3 and TRBJ2-1, with D possibly being TRBD1 (5 bases). V was pared by 5 bases and J by 6 bases, with 11 bases between. The germline V gene has CDR1 SGHNT and CDR2 YENEEA. The CDR3 has 13 amino acids. CDR3 coding DNA: TGTGCCAGCAGCCCAGGGTTTCTCAATGAGCAGTTCTTC. It specifies CASSPGFLNEQFF.

The rearrangement links TRBV6-5 to TRBJ2-1; TRBD2 matches at 8 bases. V dropped 4 bases and J dropped 1; count of bases not matched to a gene: 6. The CDR3 consists of 16 residues. Germline CDR1 and CDR2: MNHEY and SVGAGI. CDR3 in DNA: TGTGCCAGCAGTTCCGGGGGGGCCCGGTCCTACAATGAGCAGTTCTTC. Encoded protein: CASSSGGARSYNEQFF.

J is TRBJ1-5 and V is TRBV27; D gene ambiguous. Germline V gene sequence: CDR1 MNHEY, CDR2 SMNVEV (reference sequence). V lost 0 bases, J lost 7 bases, and 7 bases lay in between. The CDR3 extends over 13 amino acids. DNA for the CDR3: TGTGCCAGCAGTTTATCTTCCCTACAGCCCCAGCATTTT. This sequence encodes CASSLSSLQPQHF.

The gene calls are TRBV9 and TRBJ2-2, with D possibly matching TRBD2 (5 bases). Germline CDR1 reads SGDLS; CDR2 reads YYNGEE. The CDR3 has 16 amino acids. The V and J ends lost 0 bases and 1 base respectively, with 10 bases between them. CDR3 bases: TGTGCCAGCAGCGTAGCCCCAGGAGGGAACACCGGGGAGCTGTTTTTT. This gives the protein CASSVAPGGNTGELFF. Based on the CDR3 plus reference TRBV9 and TRBJ2-2, the full variable domain is DSGVTQTPKHLITATGQRVTLRCSPRSGDLSVYWYQQSLDQGLQFLIQYYNGEERAKGNILERFSAQQFPDLHSELNLSSLELGDSALYFCASSVAPGGNTGELFFGEGSRLTVL.

This chain uses TRBV9 with TRBJ1-1, with D maybe TRBD1 (6 bases). CDR3 length equals 16 residues. In germline, CDR1 is SGDLS, CDR2 YYNGEE. The V end lost 7 bases, the J end lost 5 bases, and 24 bases lay between the germline ends. CDR3 sequence: CASRILAAGEGTEAFF. CDR3 bases: TGTGCCAGCCGCATTCTGGCGGCAGGGGAGGGGACTGAAGCTTTCTTT.

The chain uses TRBV27 and TRBJ2-7; TRBD1 matches at 9 bases. The length of the CDR3 is 13 residues. The V and J ends lost 9 bases and 6 bases, in that order; junction bases with no gene match: 9. The V gene's germline CDR1 is MNHEY and CDR2 SMNVEV (reference sequence). The CDR3, as DNA: TGTGCCAGTCGGGACAGGGCTCCGGGCGAGCAGTACGTC. It codes for CASRDRAPGEQYV.

V and J are TRBV28 and TRBJ2-3, with 11 positions matching TRBD1. Germline lookup yields CDR1 MDHEN and CDR2 SYDVKM. V was clipped by 3 bases and J by 4 bases; unmatched bases: 6. The CDR3 has 16 residues. CDR3 sequence reads: CASSFRTGGDADTQYF. CDR3 nucleotide sequence: TGTGCCAGCAGTTTCCGGACAGGGGGCGATGCAGATACGCAGTATTTT.

Details on this clone: Compared with germline, one end of the junction differs, possibly owing to a read error. V is TRBV5-1 and J is TRBJ2-4, with D perhaps matching TRBD1 (5 bases). Per germline, CDR1 SGHRS and CDR2 YFSETQ. The CDR3 totals 15 residues. CDR3: CASSPPGLAKNIQYF. The CDR3 DNA reads TGTGCCAGCAGCCCACCAGGGTTAGCCAAAAACATTCAGTACTTC.

V and J are TRBV3-1 (or the pseudogene TRBV3-2) and TRBJ1-2; D may be TRBD1 (6 bases). V lost 1 base to trimming and J lost 14 bases, with 20 bases between them. This CDR3 region has 14 residues. Germline CDR1 reads LGHDT; CDR2 reads YNNKEL (reference sequence). In DNA, the CDR3 is TGTGCCAGCAGCCAAGGGGCTCGACAGGTTTCTAAAACCTTC. Its protein product is CASSQGARQVSKTF.

The V gene is TRBV6-1, the J gene TRBJ1-6; the D is unclear. The CDR3 is made up of 13 amino acids. The germline V gene has CDR1 MNHNS and CDR2 SASEGT. V was shortened by 2 bases and J by 9 bases, with 8 bases between the two germline ends. The CDR3 here is CASSESGISPLHF. The CDR3 region has the DNA TGTGCCAGCAGTGAATCCGGGATTTCACCCCTCCACTTT.

The J gene is TRBJ2-1, the V gene TRBV12-5, with 7 bases lining up with TRBD2. Germline lookup yields CDR1 LGHNT and CDR2 FRNRAP. After removal of 7 bases from V and 5 bases from J, the junction contained 11 bases not matched to a gene. CDR3 size: 15 residues. The CDR3 region is CASARLFGTNNEQFF. CDR3 DNA: TGTGCTAGTGCCCGTCTTTTTGGGACTAACAATGAGCAGTTCTTC.

Here the CDR3 DNA reads TGTGCCAGCAGCTTATCTAGTCAGGAGGACAATGAGCAGTTCTTC. Protein: CASSLSSQEDNEQFF. The rearrangement uses TRBV11-3 and TRBJ2-1; a possible D gene is TRBD2 (5 bases). Trimming took 2 bases from V and 5 from J, leaving 13 bases between them. Germline V gene sequence: CDR1 SGHNT, CDR2 YENEEA. The CDR3 has 15 residues. Variable domain in full (rest from reference TRBV11-3 and TRBJ2-1): EAGVVQSPRYKIIEKKQPVAFWCNPISGHNTLYWYLQNLGQGPELLIRYENEEAVDDSQLPKDRFSAERLKGVDSTLKIQPAELGDSAVYLCASSLSSQEDNEQFFGPGTRLTVL.

On this clone itself: Distinct nucleotide sequences in the sample also encode this CDR3. The chain uses TRBV5-4 and TRBJ2-1; 8 nucleotides agree with TRBD2. Per the germline V gene, CDR1 is SGHNT and CDR2 is YYREEE (reference sequence). V was pared by 0 bases and J by 5 bases, with 1 base of the junction left unmatched. The length of the CDR3 is 14 residues. In DNA form, the CDR3 reads TGTGCCAGCAGCTTGGTACTAGCGGACAATGAGCAGTTCTTC. Its translation is CASSLVLADNEQFF.

This clone was counted a few times. This chain uses TRBV5-1 with TRBJ1-2; tentatively, D is TRBD1 (5 bases). The length of the CDR3 is 14 residues. V was trimmed by 2 bases and J by 2 bases, leaving 10 bases between them. Germline V lookup: CDR1 SGHRS, CDR2 YFSETQ. DNA of the CDR3: TGCGCCAGCAGCTTACAGGCGCAGAACTATGGCTACACCTTC. It translates to CASSLQAQNYGYTF.

The CDR3: CATSSTGSSYNEQFF. DNA of the CDR3: TGTGCCACCAGTAGTACAGGGAGCTCCTACAATGAGCAGTTCTTC. The chain carries TRBV24-1 and TRBJ2-1, with D perhaps TRBD1 (6 bases). This CDR3 has 15 amino acids. Trimming removed 6 bases from V and 0 bases from J, with 11 bases in between. Germline CDR1 and CDR2: KGHDR and SFDVKD.

The chain couples TRBV3-1 (or the pseudogene TRBV3-2) to TRBJ2-5; 12 bases agree with TRBD1. V dropped 4 bases and J dropped 4; count of bases not matched to a gene: 4. From germline, CDR1 is LGHDT and CDR2 YNNKEL (reference sequence). The CDR3 is 15 amino acids. This chain's CDR3 is CASSRDRGLSETQYF. CDR3 DNA sequence: TGTGCCAGCAGCCGGGACAGGGGGCTATCAGAGACCCAGTACTTC.

The table lists this clone with a few counts. The same CDR3 is also encoded by other DNA sequences in this sample. The chain employs TRBV19 and TRBJ1-3; D is unclear. CDR1 is LNHDA and CDR2 is SQIVND in the germline V gene (reference sequence). Trimming took 3 bases from V and 0 from J, leaving 6 bases between them. This CDR3 comprises 14 residues. The CDR3 reads CASSIRSSGNTIYF. The DNA of the CDR3 is TGTGCCAGTAGTATCCGGAGCTCTGGAAACACCATATATTTT.

The chain uses TRBV4-1 and TRBJ2-7; D is unresolved. Germline CDR1 reads MGHRA; CDR2 reads YSYEKL. The V end was cut by 1 base, the J end by 3 bases, with 13 bases between. There are 15 residues in the CDR3. Here the CDR3 reads CASSQGRSHLYEQYV. DNA of the CDR3: TGCGCCAGCAGCCAAGGACGGAGCCACCTCTACGAGCAGTACGTC.